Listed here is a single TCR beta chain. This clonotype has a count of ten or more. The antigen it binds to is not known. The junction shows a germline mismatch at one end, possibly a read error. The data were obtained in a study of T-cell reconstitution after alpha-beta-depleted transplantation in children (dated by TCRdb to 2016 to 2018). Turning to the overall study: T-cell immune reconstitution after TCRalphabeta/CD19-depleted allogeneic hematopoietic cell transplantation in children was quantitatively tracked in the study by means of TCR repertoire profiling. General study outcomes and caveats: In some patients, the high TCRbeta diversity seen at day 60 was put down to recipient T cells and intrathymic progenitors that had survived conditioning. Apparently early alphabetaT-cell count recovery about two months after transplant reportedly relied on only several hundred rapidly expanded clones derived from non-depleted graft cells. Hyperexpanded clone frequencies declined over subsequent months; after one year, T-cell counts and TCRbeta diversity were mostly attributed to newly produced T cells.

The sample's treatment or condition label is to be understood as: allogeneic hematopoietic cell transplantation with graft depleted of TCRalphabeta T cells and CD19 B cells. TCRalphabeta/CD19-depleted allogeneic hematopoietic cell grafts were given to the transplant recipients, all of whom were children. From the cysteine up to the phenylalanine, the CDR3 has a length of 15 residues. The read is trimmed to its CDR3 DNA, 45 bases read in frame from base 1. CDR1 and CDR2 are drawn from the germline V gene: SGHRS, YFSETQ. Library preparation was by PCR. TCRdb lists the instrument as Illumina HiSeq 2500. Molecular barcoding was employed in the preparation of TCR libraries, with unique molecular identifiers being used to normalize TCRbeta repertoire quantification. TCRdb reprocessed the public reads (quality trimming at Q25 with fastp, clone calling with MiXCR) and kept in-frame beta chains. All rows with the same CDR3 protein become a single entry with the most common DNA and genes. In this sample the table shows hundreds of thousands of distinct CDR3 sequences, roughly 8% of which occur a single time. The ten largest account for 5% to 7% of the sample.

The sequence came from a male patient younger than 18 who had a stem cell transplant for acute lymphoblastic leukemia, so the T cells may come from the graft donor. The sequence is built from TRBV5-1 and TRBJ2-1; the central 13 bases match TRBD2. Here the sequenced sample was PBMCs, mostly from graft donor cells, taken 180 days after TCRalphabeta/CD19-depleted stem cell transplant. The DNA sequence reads TGCGCCAGCCGCTTGGGACTAGCGGGATGGAATGAGCAGTTCTTC. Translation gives CASRLGLAGWNEQFF.